The 11 T cell receptor beta chains listed next were all sequenced from one sample in a study of metastatic and nonmetastatic thyroid tumors. No treatment had been given to any patient before thyroid surgery. TCRdb re-clonotyped the PCR reads through MiXCR. The profile covers about 93,000 clones, with about 12% appearing a single time and roughly 10% taken by the ten largest. The specimen was blood. Every receptor here comes from a female donor with papillary thyroid cancer or a benign thyroid nodule (not recorded which). Some clones in this sample may be carry-over from other donors' samples.

The table lists this clone with many counts. This sequence may be a read error, since a much larger clone differs from it by one base. The chain has TRBV20-1 and TRBJ1-2; 12 bases agree with TRBD1. CDR3 length equals 16 residues. The V gene's germline CDR1 is DFQATT and CDR2 SNEGSKA (reference sequence). V trimming: 1 base; J trimming: 8 bases; junction bases outside the gene matches: 11. CDR3 nucleotide sequence: TGCAGTGCTAGAGTCAGTTGGGGACAGGGGGCGGAGGGCTACACCTTC. This translates into CSARVSWGQGAEGYTF.

A few counts support this clone. At one end, the junction sequence differs from germline, possibly due to a read error. V gene TRBV6-5 combines with J gene TRBJ2-7; 8 nucleotides agree with TRBD2. The germline V gene has CDR1 MNHEY and CDR2 SVGAGI. The CDR3 extends over 17 amino acids. The chain's CDR3 is CANSHIPTSVYSYEQYF. CDR3 bases: TGTGCCAACAGTCACATCCCGACTAGCGTGTACTCCTACGAGCAGTACTTC.

This clone was counted ten times or more. A much larger clone is a single base away; this may be a read error. The rearrangement links TRBV6-2 or TRBV6-3 to TRBJ2-7; no clear D. Germline CDR1 reads MNHEY; CDR2 reads SVGEGT. This CDR3 region has 13 residues. V dropped 2 bases and J dropped 5 bases, with 10 bases sitting between them. CDR3 residues: CASSYRVLNEQYF. CDR3 in DNA: TGTGCCAGCAGTTACCGGGTCCTCAACGAGCAGTACTTC.

This clone was picked up many times. The J gene is TRBJ2-5, the V gene TRBV30, with D unclear. The CDR3 runs to 13 residues. V shed 4 bases and J shed 1 base, with 10 bases lying between them. The germline gives CDR1 GTSNPN, CDR2 SVGIG (reference sequence). The CDR3 bases are TGTGCCTGGACCTCTTCCAGCCAAGAGACCCAGTACTTC. Encoded protein: CAWTSSSQETQYF.

This rearrangement joins TRBV15 to TRBJ1-1; no clear D. Trimming left V 0 bases short and J 13 bases short, with 24 bases between. The CDR3 spans 16 residues. The germline gives CDR1 LNHNV, CDR2 YYDKDF (reference sequence). The CDR3, as DNA: TGTGCCACCAGCAGAGATAGGTCAGCTCTGAACACTGAAAATTTCTTT. It specifies CATSRDRSALNTENFF.

There are many counts of this clone. The V gene is TRBV20-1, the J gene TRBJ2-5; D remains ambiguous. Looked up from germline, CDR1 is DFQATT and CDR2 is SNEGSKA (reference sequence). The V gene lost 1 base and the J gene lost 4 bases, with 7 bases spanning the gap. The CDR3 runs to 12 residues. The CDR3 here is CSARGPGETQYF. For the CDR3, the DNA is TGCAGTGCTAGAGGGCCAGGAGAGACCCAGTACTTC.

This clone turned up a few times. V is TRBV5-1 and J is TRBJ1-2; no clear D. Germline-derived CDR1 and CDR2 are SGHRS and YFSETQ. This CDR3 has 13 amino acids. The CDR3 is CSISLAGNYGYTF. CDR3 nucleotide sequence: TGCTCCATCAGCTTGGCCGGTAACTATGGCTACACCTTC.

The table lists this clone with many counts. The chain links TRBV6-5 to TRBJ2-1; 13 positions match TRBD2. Germline V gives CDR1 MNHEY, CDR2 SVGAGI. Losses at the gene ends were 0 bases for V and 4 bases for J; bases not matched to a gene: 3. CDR3 size: 17 residues. CDR3 loop: CASSYSGLAGAYNEQFF. CDR3 sequence (DNA): TGTGCCAGCAGTTACTCCGGACTAGCGGGAGCTTACAATGAGCAGTTCTTC.

The genes are TRBV6-1 and TRBJ2-1, with 8 positions matching TRBD2. CDR3 length: 14 amino acids. CDR1 and CDR2 from the germline V gene are MNHNS and SASEGT. Trimming removed 6 bases from V and 9 bases from J; junction bases left unmatched: 10. The CDR3 coding sequence is TGTGCCAGCAGAACCCCGGGACTAGTTAGTGAGCAGTTCTTC. Translating gives CASRTPGLVSEQFF.

This clone was observed a handful of times. This sequence may be a read error, since a much larger clone differs from it by one base. The chain recombines TRBV18 with TRBJ1-5, with a possible D match to TRBD1 (5 bases). CDR1 and CDR2 (germline): KGHSH, LQKENI. This CDR3 is built from 16 residues. V lost 3 bases, J lost 7 bases, and 19 bases lay in between. The chain's CDR3 is CASSPTTRVGSQPQHF. CDR3 DNA: TGTGCCAGCTCACCGACGACCAGGGTCGGATCACAGCCCCAGCATTTT.

Ten or more counts support this clone. The chain carries TRBV7-9 and TRBJ2-1; maybe TRBD2 (6 bases). The CDR3 is 15 residues long. The V gene's germline CDR1 is SEHNR and CDR2 FQNEAQ (reference sequence). V lost 2 bases to trimming and J lost 4 bases, with 12 bases between them. The CDR3 protein is CASSLPTGTYNEQFF. The CDR3 nucleotides are TGTGCCAGCAGCTTACCCACCGGGACTTACAATGAGCAGTTCTTC. Based on the CDR3 plus reference TRBV7-9 and TRBJ2-1, the full variable domain is DTGVSQNPRHKITKRGQNVTFRCDPISEHNRLYWYRQTLGQGPEFLTYFQNEAQLEKSRLLSDRFSAERPKGSFSTLEIQRTEQGDSAMYLCASSLPTGTYNEQFFGPGTRLTVL.